The 6 T cell receptor beta chains presented below share a single source sample, sequenced in a study of T cells in Graves' hyperthyroidism and ophthalmopathy. Researchers took RNA transcripts and amplified the TCR beta CDR3 regions from them. HTBI primers were used for first-round RT-PCR of the TCR CDR3. TCRdb reprocessed the multiplex PCR reads with MiXCR, giving one entry per CDR3 protein. Among about 700,000 distinct CDR3 sequences listed, roughly 45% were seen once. The sequenced sample consisted of peripheral blood or thyroid tissue (not recorded which). Source of these receptors: an adult man with Graves' disease, either hyperthyroidism or ophthalmopathy (not recorded which).

The chain is built from TRBV10-2 and TRBJ2-7, with 7 bases that match TRBD2. The germline V gene has CDR1 WSHSY and CDR2 SAAADI. Losses at the gene ends were 8 bases for V and 1 base for J; bases not matched to a gene: 5. CDR3 size: 13 residues. The CDR3 here is CASGGDLSYEQYF. The CDR3 coding sequence is TGCGCCAGCGGGGGGGACCTTTCCTACGAGCAGTACTTC.

The chain has TRBV7-9 and TRBJ2-7; weak D call: TRBD1 (6 bases). This CDR3 is 12 amino acids long. Germline V lookup: CDR1 SEHNR, CDR2 FQNEAQ (reference sequence). With 6 bases removed from V and 6 bases from J, the gap between germline ends came to 12 bases. CDR3 bases: TGTGCCAGCAGTTATTCACAGGGCGAGCAGTACTTC. This translates into CASSYSQGEQYF.

This clonotype was picked up a small number of times. The V and J genes are TRBV24-1 and TRBJ2-2; no firm D call. CDR1 KGHDR and CDR2 SFDVKD come from the germline V gene. CDR3 size: 18 residues. Trimming took off 0 bases at V and 0 bases at J, with 13 bases between the two ends. CDR3 nucleotide sequence: TGTGCCACCAGTGATTTGCAATTCTCGGATACGAACACCGGGGAGCTGTTTTTT. Translated: CATSDLQFSDTNTGELFF.

This rearrangement joins TRBV4-1 to TRBJ2-5; no clear D gene. The CDR3 loop spans 16 amino acids. The V end was cut by 2 bases, the J end by 2 bases, with 15 bases between. The germline gives CDR1 MGHRA, CDR2 YSYEKL. The CDR3 DNA follows: TGCGCCAGCAGCCAATACACTTCGGTCCTACAAGAGACCCAGTACTTC. Residues: CASSQYTSVLQETQYF.

The chain joins TRBV5-8 to TRBJ2-5; no clear D. V was trimmed by 2 bases and J by 5 bases, leaving 10 bases between them. Germline-derived CDR1 and CDR2 are SGHTS and YDEGEE. This CDR3 contains 13 residues. The CDR3 spells CASSFPAEETQYF. For the CDR3, the DNA is TGTGCCAGCAGCTTCCCAGCCGAGGAGACCCAGTACTTC.

A remark on this clonotype: A read error may explain this, as a much larger clone is one base away. The chain employs TRBV15 and TRBJ2-7; TRBD2 might be the D (7 bases). The V and J ends lost 1 base and 0 bases respectively, with 16 bases between them. The CDR3 extends over 17 amino acids. The germline gives CDR1 LNHNV, CDR2 YYDKDF (reference sequence). CDR3 sequence reads: CATSRGGGLAHSYEQYF. As DNA, the CDR3 is TGTGCCACCAGCAGAGGGGGGGGGCTAGCCCACTCCTACGAGCAGTACTTC. Drawing the rest from reference TRBV15 and TRBJ2-7, the complete variable domain is DAMVIQNPRYQVTQFGKPVTLSCSQTLNHNVMYWYQQKSSQAPKLLFHYYDKDFNNEADTPDNFQSRRPNTSFCFLDIRSPGLGDTAMYLCATSRGGGLAHSYEQYFGPGTRLTVT.